These 6 T cell receptor beta chains were all obtained from the same sample, sequenced in a study of cytomegalovirus exposure and HLA in healthy donors. The PCR contained 60 Vbeta and 13 Jbeta primers. Data came from immunoSEQ multiplex PCR; TCRdb stores just in-frame clones and leaves some out. The sample is made up of around 75,000 clones, and the top ten hold approximately 13% of it. Sequencing was carried out using PBMCs. All receptors come from a man aged 50 to 60 in good health and CMV-seropositive.

V gene TRBV7-9 combines with J gene TRBJ1-4; D not certain. Germline V gene sequence: CDR1 SEHNR, CDR2 FQNEAQ (reference sequence). The CDR3 covers 18 residues. The V end was cut by 5 bases, the J end by 5 bases, with 24 bases between. CDR3 bases: TGTGCCAGCAGCAATCTCGGGGTCCTCCCTCTATCGAATGAAAAACTGTTTTTT. As protein: CASSNLGVLPLSNEKLFF.

The chain joins TRBV30 to TRBJ2-3, with 7 bases identical to TRBD1. The CDR3 length is 14 residues. J was trimmed by 0 bases and V by 6 bases; bases with no gene match: 6. The germline V gene encodes CDR1 GTSNPN and CDR2 SVGIG (reference sequence). CDR3: CACTGQDSTDTQYF. The CDR3 DNA follows: TGTGCCTGTACCGGACAGGACAGCACAGATACGCAGTATTTT. The full variable domain, with the rest looked up from reference TRBV30 and TRBJ2-3, is SQTIHQWPATLVQPVGSPLSLECTVEGTSNPNLYWYRQAAGRGLQLLFYSVGIGQISSEVPQNLSASRPQDRQFILSSKKLLLSDSGFYLCACTGQDSTDTQYFGPGTRLTVL.

This chain joins TRBV30 and TRBJ1-3; D is uncertain. From germline, CDR1 is GTSNPN and CDR2 SVGIG (reference sequence). The CDR3 has 14 residues. The germline V and J ends were trimmed by 0 bases and 7 bases, with 13 bases remaining between them. CDR3 protein: CAWSVGGFLNTIYF. In nucleotides, the CDR3 is TGTGCCTGGAGTGTAGGAGGTTTTCTGAACACCATATATTTT.

This chain connects TRBV29-1 to TRBJ1-4; 9 bases fit TRBD1. The CDR3 length is 15 residues. V lost 7 bases to trimming and J lost 2 bases; unmatched junction nucleotides: 8. Germline CDR1 and CDR2: SQVTM and ANQGSEA. Here the CDR3 DNA reads TGCAGCGCAACAGGGGGCGCGGGGACTAATGAAAAACTGTTTTTT. It encodes CSATGGAGTNEKLFF.

The gene calls are TRBV11-1 and TRBJ1-3; no clear D. Trimming stripped 5 bases from V and 4 bases from J, with 18 bases between. Per the germline V gene, CDR1 is SGHAT and CDR2 is FQDESV (reference sequence). This CDR3 spans 16 amino acids. CDR3 DNA: TGTGCCAGCAGCCATCCGACCCGGGGTGCCGGAAACACCATATATTTT. It translates to CASSHPTRGAGNTIYF.

J is TRBJ1-2 and V is TRBV19, with no clear D. Per germline, CDR1 LNHDA and CDR2 SQIVND (reference sequence). CDR3 length: 9 amino acids. CDR3 region: CPDTYGYTF. The CDR3 DNA follows: TGTCCCGACACCTATGGCTACACCTTC.